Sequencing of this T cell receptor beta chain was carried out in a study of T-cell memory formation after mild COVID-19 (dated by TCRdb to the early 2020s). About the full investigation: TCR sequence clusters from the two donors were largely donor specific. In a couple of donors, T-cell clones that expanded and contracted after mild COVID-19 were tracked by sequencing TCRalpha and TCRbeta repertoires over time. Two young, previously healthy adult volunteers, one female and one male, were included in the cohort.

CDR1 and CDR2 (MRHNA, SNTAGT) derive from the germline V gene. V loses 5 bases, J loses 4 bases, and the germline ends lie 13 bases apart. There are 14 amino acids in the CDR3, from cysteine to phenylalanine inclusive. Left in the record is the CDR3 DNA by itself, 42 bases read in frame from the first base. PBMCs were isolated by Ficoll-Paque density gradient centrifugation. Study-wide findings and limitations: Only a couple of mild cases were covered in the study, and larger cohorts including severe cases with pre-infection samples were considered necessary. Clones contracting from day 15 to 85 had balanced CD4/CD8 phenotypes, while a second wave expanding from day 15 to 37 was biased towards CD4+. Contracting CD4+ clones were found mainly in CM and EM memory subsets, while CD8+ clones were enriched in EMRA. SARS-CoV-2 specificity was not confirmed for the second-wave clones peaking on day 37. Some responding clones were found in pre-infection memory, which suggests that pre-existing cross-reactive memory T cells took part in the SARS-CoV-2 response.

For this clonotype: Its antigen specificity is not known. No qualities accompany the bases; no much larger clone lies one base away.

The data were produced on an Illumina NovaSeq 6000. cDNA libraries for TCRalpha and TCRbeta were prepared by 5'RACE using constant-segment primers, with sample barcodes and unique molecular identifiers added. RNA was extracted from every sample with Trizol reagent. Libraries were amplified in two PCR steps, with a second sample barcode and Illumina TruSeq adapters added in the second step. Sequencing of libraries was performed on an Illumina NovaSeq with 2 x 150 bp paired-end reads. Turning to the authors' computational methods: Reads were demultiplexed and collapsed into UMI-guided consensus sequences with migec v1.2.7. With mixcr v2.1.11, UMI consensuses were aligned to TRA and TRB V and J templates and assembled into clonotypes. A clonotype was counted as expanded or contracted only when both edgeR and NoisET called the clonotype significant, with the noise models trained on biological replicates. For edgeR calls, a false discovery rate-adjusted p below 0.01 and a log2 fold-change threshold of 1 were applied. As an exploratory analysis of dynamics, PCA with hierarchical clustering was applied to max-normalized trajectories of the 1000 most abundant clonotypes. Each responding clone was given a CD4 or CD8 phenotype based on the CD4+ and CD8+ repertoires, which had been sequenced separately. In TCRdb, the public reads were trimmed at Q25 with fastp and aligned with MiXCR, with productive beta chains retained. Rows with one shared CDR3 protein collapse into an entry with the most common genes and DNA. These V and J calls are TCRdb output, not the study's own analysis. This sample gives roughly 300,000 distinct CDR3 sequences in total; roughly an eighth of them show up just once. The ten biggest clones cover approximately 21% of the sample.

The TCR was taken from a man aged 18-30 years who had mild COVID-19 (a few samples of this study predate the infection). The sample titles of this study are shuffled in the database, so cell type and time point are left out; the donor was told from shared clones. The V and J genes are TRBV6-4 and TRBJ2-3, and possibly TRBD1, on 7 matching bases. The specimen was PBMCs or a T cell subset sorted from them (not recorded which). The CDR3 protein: CASSSQGGADTQYF. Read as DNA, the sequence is TGTGCCAGCAGTAGCCAGGGGGGCGCAGATACGCAGTATTTT.